The 18 T cell receptor beta chains listed next were all sequenced from one sample in a study of T cell responses to AZD1222 COVID-19 vaccine. Generated by immunoSEQ multiplex PCR, the TCRdb table keeps only in-frame clones and is missing some. Among about 160,000 clones, about 90% were seen once, and the ten largest hold roughly 4.4%. The sequenced sample was peripheral blood, obtained on day 0 of MenACWY control vaccination. These TCRs come from an adult in good health.

The CDR3 reads CASTAWGQGGDTQYF. The CDR3 DNA follows: TGTGCCAGTACCGCATGGGGACAGGGAGGAGATACGCAGTATTTT. The genes are TRBV19 and TRBJ2-3, with TRBD1 matching 9 bases. Trimming cost V 7 bases and J 5 bases; bases outside gene matches: 10. The V gene's germline CDR1 is LNHDA and CDR2 SQIVND (reference sequence). This CDR3 comprises 15 residues.

The J gene is TRBJ1-2, the V gene TRBV28, with 7 positions matching TRBD1. With 3 bases clipped from V and 3 bases from J, the junction kept 7 bases outside the gene matches. The CDR3 contains 15 residues. Per the germline V gene, CDR1 is MDHEN and CDR2 is SYDVKM. In DNA form, the CDR3 reads TGTGCCAGCAGTTTGAGGGGGCCAACCCACTATGGCTACACCTTC. Amino acid sequence: CASSLRGPTHYGYTF.

Only a few counts were recorded for this clone. The chain is built from TRBV27 and TRBJ2-7; D possibly corresponds to TRBD2 (7 bases). Deletions cut 11 bases from V and 0 bases from J, with 14 bases between. Germline V CDR1 and CDR2: MNHEY, SMNVEV (reference sequence). The CDR3 is made up of 13 amino acids. CDR3 loop: CAVKGGSSYEQYF. CDR3 sequence (DNA): TGTGCCGTAAAGGGGGGGAGCTCCTACGAGCAGTACTTC.

The rearrangement links TRBV9 to TRBJ2-2; D unresolved. The germline gives CDR1 SGDLS, CDR2 YYNGEE. V gave up 0 bases and J gave up 4 bases, with 7 bases separating them. CDR3 size: 14 residues. The CDR3 DNA follows: TGTGCCAGCAGCGTAGAACCAGGCACCGGGGAGCTGTTTTTT. This gives the protein CASSVEPGTGELFF.

The J gene is TRBJ2-5, the V gene TRBV3-1 (or the pseudogene TRBV3-2), with TRBD2 matching over 12 bases. Germline V gives CDR1 LGHDT, CDR2 YNNKEL (reference sequence). V shed 1 base, J shed 4 bases, and the junction held 13 bases outside the gene matches. The CDR3 is made up of 19 amino acids. The CDR3 DNA is TGTGCCAGCAGCCAAGTATTAACTAGCGGGAGGCCACCTTCAGAGACCCAGTACTTC. It is translated as CASSQVLTSGRPPSETQYF.

The chain is built from TRBV9 and TRBJ1-4; 7 bases fit TRBD1. Germline V gene data show CDR1 as SGDLS and CDR2 as YYNGEE. There are 15 residues in the CDR3. The junction had 7 bases not matched to a gene; V was cut back by 3 bases and J by 5 bases. The CDR3 nucleotides are TGTGCCAGCAGCGGATCCGGGACAGTCAATGAAAAACTGTTTTTT. This sequence encodes CASSGSGTVNEKLFF.

The chain joins TRBV7-9 to TRBJ2-7, with 11 bases aligning to TRBD1. CDR3 size: 16 residues. The V gene end was trimmed by 5 bases and the J gene end by 2 bases; junction bases not matched to a gene: 8. CDR1 and CDR2 from the germline V gene are SEHNR and FQNEAQ (reference sequence). Here the CDR3 DNA reads TGTGCCAGCAGCCTAAATGAGGGACAGGGGGCCTACGAGCAGTACTTC. It is translated as CASSLNEGQGAYEQYF.

The chain links TRBV14 to TRBJ1-2; D gene ambiguous. The CDR3 is 15 residues long. Trimming took off 1 base at V and 5 bases at J, with 14 bases between the two ends. Looked up from germline, CDR1 is SGHDN and CDR2 is FVKESK. The CDR3 sequence is CASSQVGPANYGYTF. For the CDR3, the DNA is TGTGCCAGCAGCCAAGTTGGCCCAGCAAATTATGGCTACACCTTC.

This chain joins TRBV6-2 or TRBV6-3 and TRBJ1-5; the D gene is possibly TRBD1 (6 bases). Per germline, CDR1 MNHEY and CDR2 SVGEGT. Trimming took off 5 bases at V and 2 bases at J, with 13 bases between the two ends. The CDR3 sequence is 15 residues long. The CDR3 DNA follows: TGTGCCAGCAGTCGCCTGGGGGGGCGCAATCAGCCCCAGCATTTT. It encodes CASSRLGGRNQPQHF.

The chain has TRBV6-5 and TRBJ2-1; unclear D gene. V was pared by 0 bases and J by 6 bases, with 12 bases between. The CDR3 is 15 amino acids. Germline V gene data show CDR1 as MNHEY and CDR2 as SVGAGI. CDR3 in amino acids: CASSYSRFPRNEQFF. CDR3 DNA sequence: TGTGCCAGCAGTTACTCGCGGTTTCCCCGCAATGAGCAGTTCTTC.

This clone has more than one count but fewer than ten. The genes are TRBV29-1 and TRBJ2-1; D unresolved. V was cut by 6 bases and J by 7 bases, with 19 bases left in between. The germline V gene encodes CDR1 SQVTM and CDR2 ANQGSEA. The CDR3 has 14 residues. The CDR3 nucleotides are TGCAGCGTGGTAGGTGGACCTTCCAAGAATGAGCAGTTCTTC. Translated, it gives CSVVGGPSKNEQFF.

The V and J genes are TRBV6-6 and TRBJ1-5, with D possibly TRBD1 on 6 matching bases. Germline V CDR1 and CDR2: MNHNY, SVGAGI (reference sequence). Trimming pared 2 bases from V and 2 bases from J, leaving 13 bases between. This CDR3 spans 16 amino acids. Here the CDR3 reads CASSYPGGGGNQPQHF. The CDR3, as DNA: TGTGCCAGCAGTTACCCCGGGGGCGGGGGCAATCAGCCCCAGCATTTT.

The chain carries TRBV19 and TRBJ2-2; D gene unclear. This CDR3 has 13 amino acids. Germline assignment: CDR1 LNHDA and CDR2 SQIVND (reference sequence). V was pared by 3 bases and J by 6 bases, with 8 bases between. Here the CDR3 reads CASSIIRPGELFF. As DNA, the CDR3 is TGTGCCAGTAGTATTATTCGTCCCGGGGAGCTGTTTTTT.

The chain couples TRBV18 to TRBJ2-7, with 9 bases fitting TRBD1. CDR3 length: 17 amino acids. Germline V gene lookup returns CDR1 KGHSH and CDR2 LQKENI. V shed 6 bases, J shed 4 bases, and the junction held 16 bases outside the gene matches. The CDR3 is CASSGTGSYGRKYEQYF. The CDR3 DNA follows: TGTGCCAGCTCCGGGACAGGGTCGTACGGGAGAAAGTACGAGCAGTACTTC.

The chain employs TRBV5-8 and TRBJ2-3, with 11 bases aligning to TRBD2. Trimming took 4 bases from V and 6 from J; bases not matched to a gene: 10. CDR1 is SGHTS, CDR2 YDEGEE, per germline. The CDR3 consists of 16 residues. CDR3 region: CASSLVAGGNIDTQYF. The CDR3 DNA reads TGTGCCAGCAGCCTCGTAGCGGGAGGGAATATTGATACGCAGTATTTT. The full variable domain, completed using reference TRBV5-8 and TRBJ2-3, is EAGVTQSPTHLIKTRGQQATLRCSPISGHTSVYWYQQALGLGLQFLLWYDEGEERNRGNFPPRFSGRQFPNYSSELNVNALELEDSALYLCASSLVAGGNIDTQYFGPGTRLTVL.

V gene TRBV21-1 combines with J gene TRBJ1-6; TRBD1 is taken as the D call from the table, unchecked against the DNA. TRBV21-1 is a known pseudogene. This CDR3 comprises 18 residues. CDR3: CASRKPMGHWILNSPLHF. Here the CDR3 DNA reads TGTGCCAGCCGAAAACCTATGGGACACTGGATCCTTAATTCACCCCTCCACTTT.

V gene TRBV18 combines with J gene TRBJ1-2; 7 bases map to TRBD1. Germline V gives CDR1 KGHSH, CDR2 LQKENI. V shed 1 base and J 4 bases; nucleotides not matched to a gene: 6. The CDR3 extends over 15 amino acids. Here the CDR3 DNA reads TGTGCCAGCTCACCACGGCAGGGACAGATCTATGGCTACACCTTC. Amino acids: CASSPRQGQIYGYTF.

The chain employs TRBV5-6 and TRBJ2-3; D gene uncertain. The CDR3 covers 14 residues. Germline V gene lookup returns CDR1 SGHDT and CDR2 YYEEEE. Trimming removed 3 bases at V and 2 bases at J, with 10 bases between. CDR3 sequence (DNA): TGTGCCAGCAGCTGGGGTTTAGACACAGATACGCAGTATTTT. It specifies CASSWGLDTDTQYF. The full variable domain, completed using reference TRBV5-6 and TRBJ2-3, is DAGVTQSPTHLIKTRGQQVTLRCSPKSGHDTVSWYQQALGQGPQFIFQYYEEEERQRGNFPDRFSGHQFPNYSSELNVNALLLGDSALYLCASSWGLDTDTQYFGPGTRLTVL.